The T cell receptor (beta chain) described here comes from a study of blood T cell repertoires in COVID-19. Germline V gene data show CDR1 as LNHDA and CDR2 as SQIVND (reference sequence). Trimming removed 3 bases at V and 11 bases at J, with 17 bases between. The length of the CDR3 is 15 residues. The authors' processing: For nucleated cells, counts were estimated from reference gene primer amplification. Sequenced by immunoSEQ multiplex PCR; TCRdb stores in-frame clones only, minus some. Clonal size and the V and J genes are those of that table, whereas D and trimming came from the DNA. In the table there are around 130,000 clones, about four fifths of which are singletons.

Source material: peripheral blood. The rearrangement uses TRBV19 and TRBJ1-6, with D possibly matching TRBD1 (5 bases). This clonotype was obtained from a man in his sixties with active or convalescent COVID-19. The CDR3 sequence: CASSIARRGTTPLHF. CDR3 coding DNA: TGTGCCAGTAGTATTGCAAGGAGGGGAACGACACCCCTCCACTTT. The whole variable domain, remainder taken from reference TRBV19 and TRBJ1-6, is DGGITQSPKYLFRKEGQNVTLSCEQNLNHDAMYWYRQDPGQGLRLIYYSQIVNDFQKGDIAEGYSVSREKKESFPLTVTSAQKNPTAFYLCASSIARRGTTPLHFGNGTRLTVT.